This entry lists 19 T cell receptor beta chains sequenced from one sample in a study of control samples from healthy donors and cancer patients. Assay used: immunoSEQ multiplex PCR; TCRdb lists only in-frame clones, some missing. Here the sample table reports roughly 190,000 clones. The sample was blood. The source is a woman in her 30s in good health.

The chain carries TRBV19 and TRBJ1-3, with 10 bases lining up with TRBD1. The germline gives CDR1 LNHDA, CDR2 SQIVND (reference sequence). Germline trimming cut 5 bases from V and 1 base from J; bases unmatched to any gene: 8. The CDR3 has 17 amino acids. The CDR3 loop is CASSDNDRGRSGNTIYF. The CDR3 bases are TGTGCCAGTAGTGATAACGACAGGGGGCGATCTGGAAACACCATATATTTT.

This sequence joins TRBV5-6 and TRBJ2-7; 8 positions agree with TRBD2. Trimming cost V 4 bases and J 6 bases; bases outside gene matches: 9. The CDR3 contains 14 residues. Per the germline V gene, CDR1 is SGHDT and CDR2 is YYEEEE. The CDR3 nucleotides are TGTGCCAGCAGCCTCTTCGGGGGGGCCGGCGAGCAGTACTTC. Protein product: CASSLFGGAGEQYF.

The chain carries TRBV2 and TRBJ1-3, with TRBD1 matching over 7 bases. CDR1 is SNHLY, CDR2 FYNNEI, per germline. CDR3 length equals 15 residues. The junction had 9 bases not matched to a gene; V was cut back by 6 bases and J by 4 bases. CDR3 amino acids: CASRERQGSGNTIYF. DNA of the CDR3: TGTGCCAGCAGGGAAAGACAGGGATCCGGAAACACCATATATTTT.

The CDR3 DNA reads as TGTGCCAGCAGCTTAGTCTTTCAGGGTGATCCCTACGAGCAGTACTTC. Encoded protein: CASSLVFQGDPYEQYF. The chain couples TRBV7-9 to TRBJ2-7, with D possibly TRBD1 on 5 matching bases. The CDR3 loop spans 16 amino acids. Trimming cost V 1 base and J 2 bases, with 15 bases left between them. CDR1 SEHNR and CDR2 FQNEAQ come from the germline V gene (reference sequence).

V is TRBV11-3 and J is TRBJ2-7, with D unclear. V gave up 1 base and J gave up 2 bases, with 12 bases separating them. The CDR3 has 15 amino acids. Germline-derived CDR1 and CDR2 are SGHNT and YENEEA. CDR3 sequence: CASSLGVVRTYEQYF. DNA for the CDR3: TGTGCCAGCAGCTTAGGGGTGGTACGCACCTACGAGCAGTACTTC.

The chain has TRBV4-1 and TRBJ2-7; 12 bases fit TRBD2. Germline V lookup: CDR1 MGHRA, CDR2 YSYEKL. After removal of 3 bases from V and 0 bases from J, the junction contained 6 bases not matched to a gene. The CDR3 totals 17 residues. CDR3 amino acids: CASSHGRLAGDSYEQYF. CDR3 sequence (DNA): TGCGCCAGCAGCCACGGTCGACTAGCGGGGGACTCCTACGAGCAGTACTTC.

V and J are TRBV19 and TRBJ2-7; D gene unclear. V gave up 5 bases and J gave up 2 bases, with 16 bases separating them. The CDR3 consists of 15 residues. Germline CDR1 LNHDA, CDR2 SQIVND (reference sequence). The DNA for the CDR3 is TGTGCCAGTAGTCTAAAACTCGACGGTGCCTACGAGCAGTACTTC. Protein: CASSLKLDGAYEQYF. The whole variable domain, filled in from reference TRBV19 and TRBJ2-7, reads DGGITQSPKYLFRKEGQNVTLSCEQNLNHDAMYWYRQDPGQGLRLIYYSQIVNDFQKGDIAEGYSVSREKKESFPLTVTSAQKNPTAFYLCASSLKLDGAYEQYFGPGTRLTVT.

The chain couples TRBV4-1 to TRBJ1-3; a weak D match, TRBD1 (6 bases). This CDR3 contains 17 residues. Germline assignment: CDR1 MGHRA and CDR2 YSYEKL. V lost 5 bases to trimming and J lost 0 bases, with 17 bases between them. CDR3 amino acids: CASSNALDRYSGNTIYF. In DNA, the CDR3 is TGCGCCAGCAGCAACGCGTTAGACAGGTACTCTGGAAACACCATATATTTT.

V usage is TRBV7-8 and J usage is TRBJ1-2, with TRBD1 matching 12 bases. CDR1 is SGHVS, CDR2 FQNEAQ, per germline. This CDR3 is 14 amino acids long. V lost 5 bases, J lost 7 bases, and 5 bases stayed unmatched. This CDR3 reads CASSHGTGGGGYTF. The CDR3 coding sequence is TGTGCCAGCAGCCACGGGACAGGGGGCGGTGGCTACACCTTC.

The chain is built from TRBV6-5 and TRBJ1-1, with a possible D match to TRBD1 (6 bases). Germline lookup yields CDR1 MNHEY and CDR2 SVGAGI. V lost 8 bases to trimming and J lost 7 bases, with 17 bases between them. The CDR3 runs to 13 residues. The CDR3 DNA sequence: TGTGCCAGCGTCCAGGGGCGCCCCTATGAAGCTTTCTTT. Amino acids: CASVQGRPYEAFF.

The chain links TRBV2 to TRBJ1-1, with D possibly TRBD1 on 6 matching bases. Germline loops: CDR1 SNHLY, CDR2 FYNNEI. V was pared by 4 bases and J by 4 bases, with 16 bases between. The CDR3 is 15 residues long. DNA for the CDR3: TGTGCCAGCAGTGCAAGGGGGGGGCAAGGCACTGAAGCTTTCTTT. Residues: CASSARGGQGTEAFF.

The V call is TRBV24-1, the J call TRBJ1-1, with TRBD1 matching over 11 bases. CDR3 length: 13 amino acids. CDR1 and CDR2 (germline): KGHDR, SFDVKD. With V trimmed by 10 bases and J by 3 bases, 3 bases remained unmatched. The CDR3 sequence is CATRDRGDTEAFF. CDR3 DNA sequence: TGTGCCACGCGGGACAGGGGGGACACTGAAGCTTTCTTT.

The rearrangement uses TRBV12-5 and TRBJ1-5, with D possibly TRBD1 on 6 matching bases. Trimming left V 2 bases short and J 0 bases short, with 17 bases between. There are 18 residues in the CDR3. Germline values: CDR1 LGHNT, CDR2 FRNRAP. CDR3 DNA sequence: TGTGCTAGTGGTTTGTCTCCGGGGGGCAGTTATAGCAATCAGCCCCAGCATTTT. Residues: CASGLSPGGSYSNQPQHF.

V is TRBV28 and J is TRBJ1-5; no clear D. This CDR3 is 12 amino acids long. CDR1 is MDHEN, CDR2 SYDVKM, per germline. V was trimmed by 4 bases and J by 5 bases, leaving 6 bases between them. The CDR3 nucleotides read TGTGCCAGCAGTTATCCCGATCAGCCCCAGCATTTT. Residues: CASSYPDQPQHF.

The chain joins TRBV2 to TRBJ1-5, with D perhaps matching TRBD1 (5 bases). There are 15 residues in the CDR3. Per germline, CDR1 SNHLY and CDR2 FYNNEI. Trimming removed 3 bases from V and 3 bases from J, with 12 bases in between. CDR3 region: CASSDGWGVNQPQHF. The CDR3 DNA reads as TGTGCCAGCAGTGATGGTTGGGGGGTCAATCAGCCCCAGCATTTT.

The V call is TRBV28, the J call TRBJ2-3; D is unclear. CDR1 MDHEN and CDR2 SYDVKM come from the germline V gene. V was trimmed by 1 base and J by 6 bases, leaving 11 bases between them. CDR3 length: 14 amino acids. The CDR3 nucleotides are TGTGCCAGCAGTTTATCGGGCTTCGTGGATACGCAGTATTTT. It codes for CASSLSGFVDTQYF.

The rearrangement uses TRBV18 and TRBJ1-1; tentative D call: TRBD1 (5 bases). The V and J ends lost 3 bases and 1 base respectively, with 9 bases between them. This CDR3 region has 14 residues. The germline CDR1 and CDR2 sequences are KGHSH and LQKENI. The DNA of the CDR3 is TGTGCCAGCTCACCCGGGGGGTGGAACACTGAAGCTTTCTTT. This translates into CASSPGGWNTEAFF.

The chain uses TRBV7-8 and TRBJ1-5; no clear D gene. Trimming stripped 2 bases from V and 2 bases from J, with 16 bases between. Germline CDR1 and CDR2: SGHVS and FQNEAQ. This CDR3 contains 17 residues. The CDR3 DNA reads as TGTGCCAGCAGCTTACTCGGGCCCCAGGTGGGCAATCAGCCCCAGCATTTT. This encodes CASSLLGPQVGNQPQHF.

V and J are TRBV24-1 and TRBJ2-7, with D perhaps TRBD2 (5 bases). From germline, CDR1 is KGHDR and CDR2 SFDVKD. This CDR3 region has 16 residues. The germline V and J ends were trimmed by 6 bases and 5 bases, with 22 bases remaining between them. The CDR3 DNA is TGTGCCACCAGTCACCGGGGTCCCGAACATTCCCACGAGCAGTACTTC. It specifies CATSHRGPEHSHEQYF.